A selection of T cell receptor beta chains follows, all from one sample in a study of T cells in tuberculosis. The assay was immunoSEQ multiplex PCR, and TCRdb's table has in-frame clones only and misses some. The sample yields tens of thousands of clones, roughly 92% seen once. The material sequenced was PBMCs. These receptors were taken from a donor aged 10 to 29 with latent tuberculosis or without tuberculosis infection. Each CDR3 is given with its conserved first and last residue. Clone sizes are given selectively: once, few, many, or a class where the clone is expanded.

v_gene: TRBV15
len: 15
j_gene: TRBJ2-1
abundance: NA
CDR3aa: CATSTPRGGYNEQFF

v_gene: TRBV11-2
len: 14
j_gene: TRBJ2-7
abundance: NA
CDR3aa: CASSPPGLAREQYF

v_gene: TRBV19
len: 12
j_gene: TRBJ1-2
abundance: NA
CDR3aa: CASRTGTVGYTF

v_gene: TRBV19
len: 14
j_gene: TRBJ1-1
abundance: NA
CDR3aa: CASSPGGFGAEAFF

v_gene: TRBV19
len: 15
j_gene: TRBJ2-7
abundance: NA
CDR3aa: CASSVLRTGGYEQYF

v_gene: TRBV5-1
len: 14
j_gene: TRBJ2-1
abundance: NA
CDR3aa: CASRGSGGAVEQFF

v_gene: TRBV12-5
len: 14
j_gene: TRBJ2-1
abundance: once
CDR3aa: CASGLGLKPDEQFF

v_gene: TRBV6-1
len: 15
j_gene: TRBJ2-6
abundance: NA
CDR3aa: CASTPTGSGANVLTF

v_gene: TRBV5-4
len: 15
j_gene: TRBJ1-1
abundance: NA
CDR3aa: CASSFREGLNTEAFF

v_gene: TRBV11-2
len: 16
j_gene: TRBJ2-2
abundance: NA
CDR3aa: CASSLGTGRNTGELFF

v_gene: TRBV19
len: 13
j_gene: TRBJ1-5
abundance: NA
CDR3aa: CASRDRHGQPQHF

v_gene: TRBV6-1
len: 16
j_gene: TRBJ1-1
abundance: NA
CDR3aa: CASSEALRSGYAEAFF

v_gene: TRBV6-5
len: 13
j_gene: TRBJ2-7
abundance: NA
CDR3aa: CASTWIGSYEQYF

v_gene: TRBV7-6
len: 16
j_gene: TRBJ1-5
abundance: NA
CDR3aa: CASSLSTGVGNQPQHF

v_gene: TRBV5-1
len: 16
j_gene: TRBJ2-1
abundance: NA
CDR3aa: CASSRGDSGPYNEQFF

v_gene: TRBV7-2
len: 15
j_gene: TRBJ2-1
abundance: NA
CDR3aa: CASSLPWTGYNEQFF

v_gene: TRBV5-6
len: 16
j_gene: TRBJ1-4
abundance: NA
CDR3aa: CASSSIQGASNEKLFF

v_gene: TRBV27
len: 14
j_gene: TRBJ1-4
abundance: NA
CDR3aa: CASSFRRYNEKLFF

v_gene: TRBV6-1
len: 13
j_gene: TRBJ2-7
abundance: NA
CDR3aa: CASRTGDSYEQYF

v_gene: TRBV19
len: 14
j_gene: TRBJ1-3
abundance: NA
CDR3aa: CASSTTGTGNTIYF

v_gene: TRBV10-2
len: 13
j_gene: TRBJ2-3
abundance: NA
CDR3aa: CASSNLGVWTQYF

v_gene: TRBV28
len: 18
j_gene: TRBJ2-4
abundance: NA
CDR3aa: CASSYLADFSVAKNIQYF